The rows below give T cell receptor beta chains drawn from one sample of a study of Ad26.COV2.S vaccination and SARS-CoV-2 variants. Sequenced by immunoSEQ multiplex PCR; TCRdb stores in-frame clones only, minus some. The repertoire consists of around 400,000 clones, with about 88% occurring once and the leading ten covering 1.5% to 2%. The sample was peripheral blood, taken in a trial of Ad26.COV2.S vaccine versus placebo. The source of these receptors is a person between 18 and 59 years old who received the Ad26.COV2.S COVID-19 vaccine or a placebo. Both conserved end residues are part of each CDR3. The D gene is left open where the match is weak. Clone size is shown for a subset of rows, as once, few, many or a class of expanded clone.

V: TRBV21-1
D: -
size: once
J: TRBJ2-6
CDR3: CASSKGSHGREANVLTF
DNA: TGTGCCAGCAGCAAAGGGTCCCACGGGAGAGAGGCCAACGTCCTGACTTTC

V: TRBV11-2
D: -
size: -
J: TRBJ2-7
CDR3: CASSLVSVGYRTANYEQYF
DNA: TGTGCCAGCAGCTTAGTATCGGTGGGGTATCGGACAGCGAACTACGAGCAGTACTTC

V: TRBV28
D: TRBD1
size: -
J: TRBJ2-7
CDR3: CASSSLPGQSSYEQYF
DNA: TGTGCCAGCAGTTCATTACCGGGACAGAGCTCCTACGAGCAGTACTTC

V: TRBV7-9
D: -
size: -
J: TRBJ2-2
CDR3: CASSPGRDTGELFF
DNA: TGTGCCAGCAGCCCGGGCAGGGACACCGGGGAGCTGTTTTTT

V: TRBV9
D: TRBD2
size: -
J: TRBJ2-3
CDR3: CASSVLAGVRDTQYF
DNA: TGTGCCAGCAGCGTCCTAGCGGGAGTGAGAGATACGCAGTATTTT

V: TRBV30
D: -
size: -
J: TRBJ2-7
CDR3: CAWSRGTSYEQYF
DNA: TGTGCCTGGAGTCGCGGGACTTCCTACGAGCAGTACTTC

V: TRBV2
D: -
size: -
J: TRBJ2-2
CDR3: CASRLTEGPGELFF
DNA: TGTGCCAGCAGACTAACGGAGGGCCCCGGGGAGCTGTTTTTT

V: TRBV6-5
D: -
size: -
J: TRBJ2-1
CDR3: CASKFGHNSYNEQFF
DNA: TGTGCCAGCAAATTCGGACACAACTCCTACAATGAGCAGTTCTTC

V: TRBV16
D: -
size: -
J: TRBJ1-5
CDR3: CASSQSRQANQPQHF
DNA: TGTGCCAGCAGCCAATCCAGACAGGCGAATCAGCCCCAGCATTTT

V: TRBV14
D: -
size: -
J: TRBJ2-2
CDR3: CASSQFAGRGTGELFF
DNA: TGTGCCAGCAGCCAGTTTGCGGGTCGCGGCACCGGGGAGCTGTTTTTT

V: TRBV6-5
D: -
size: few
J: TRBJ1-6
CDR3: CASSYSGGGAPLHF
DNA: TGTGCCAGCAGTTACAGTGGTGGAGGCGCACCCCTCCACTTT

V: TRBV7-9
D: -
size: -
J: TRBJ1-4
CDR3: CASSLGPGEKLFF
DNA: TGTGCCAGCAGCTTGGGACCGGGCGAAAAACTGTTTTTT

V: TRBV5-4
D: -
size: once
J: TRBJ2-7
CDR3: CASSLQGSYEQYF
DNA: TGTGCCAGCAGCTTACAGGGTTCCTACGAGCAGTACTTC

V: TRBV28
D: -
size: -
J: TRBJ2-7
CDR3: CASSSSGDGYEQYF
DNA: TGTGCCAGCAGTTCCTCAGGGGATGGTTACGAGCAGTACTTC

V: TRBV30
D: -
size: -
J: TRBJ1-3
CDR3: CAWGAGAWNTIYF
DNA: TGTGCCTGGGGAGCAGGGGCTTGGAACACCATATATTTT

V: TRBV19
D: TRBD2
size: once
J: TRBJ2-7
CDR3: CASSILAGPYEQYF
DNA: TGTGCCAGTAGTATACTAGCGGGACCCTACGAGCAGTACTTC

V: TRBV5-1
D: -
size: -
J: TRBJ2-1
CDR3: CASSLGRSSYNEQFF
DNA: TGCGCCAGCAGCTTGGGTCGTAGCTCCTACAATGAGCAGTTCTTC